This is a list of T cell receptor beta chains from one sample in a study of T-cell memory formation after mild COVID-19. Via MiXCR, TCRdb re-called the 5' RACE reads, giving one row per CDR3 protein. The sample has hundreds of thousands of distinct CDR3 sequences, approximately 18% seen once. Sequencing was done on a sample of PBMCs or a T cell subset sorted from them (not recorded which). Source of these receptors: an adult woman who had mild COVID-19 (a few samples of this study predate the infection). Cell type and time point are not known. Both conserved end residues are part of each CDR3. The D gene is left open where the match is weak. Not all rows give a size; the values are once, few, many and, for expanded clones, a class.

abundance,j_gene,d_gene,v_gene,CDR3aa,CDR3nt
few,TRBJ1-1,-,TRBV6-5,CASSGHTNTEAFF,TGTGCCAGCAGTGGACACACGAACACTGAAGCTTTCTTT
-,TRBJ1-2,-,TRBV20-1,CSYRHPNYGYTF,TGCAGCTACAGGCATCCCAACTATGGCTACACCTTC
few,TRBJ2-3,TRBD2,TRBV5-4,CASSSGTSGDTQYF,TGTGCCAGCAGCTCCGGGACTAGCGGGGATACGCAGTATTTT
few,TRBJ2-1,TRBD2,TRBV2,CASTRSPGGGDEQFF,TGTGCCAGCACCCGATCCCCGGGGGGAGGTGATGAGCAGTTCTTC
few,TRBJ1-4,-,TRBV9,CASSEGFLPTNEKLFF,TGTGCCAGCAGCGAGGGCTTTCTACCAACTAATGAAAAACTGTTTTTT
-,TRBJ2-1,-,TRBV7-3,CASSTLRTPGVEQFF,TGTGCCAGCAGCACCCTCCGGACCCCTGGGGTAGAGCAGTTCTTC
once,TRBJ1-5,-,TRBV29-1,CSVEDRDSPNQPQHF,TGCAGCGTTGAAGATCGAGACAGCCCCAATCAGCCCCAGCATTTT
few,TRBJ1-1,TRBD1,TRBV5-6,CASTRPGTGGTEAFF,TGTGCCAGCACCCGACCCGGGACAGGGGGCACTGAAGCTTTCTTT
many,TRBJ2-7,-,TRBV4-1,CASSQDPARGPSYEQYF,TGCGCCAGCAGCCAAGATCCGGCCAGGGGCCCTTCCTACGAGCAGTACTTC
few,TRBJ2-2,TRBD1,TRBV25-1,CASHRGFDTGELFF,TGTGCCAGCCACAGGGGTTTTGACACCGGGGAGCTGTTTTTT
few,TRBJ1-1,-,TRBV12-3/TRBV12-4,CASSSSKMNTEAFF,TGTGCCAGCAGTTCCAGCAAAATGAACACTGAAGCTTTCTTT
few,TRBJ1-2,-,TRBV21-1,CASSKARKTGNYGYTF,TGTGCCAGCAGCAAAGCGCGGAAGACAGGAAACTATGGCTACACCTTC
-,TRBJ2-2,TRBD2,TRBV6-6,CASSYSSGRNTGELFF,TGTGCCAGCAGTTACTCTAGCGGGAGGAACACCGGGGAGCTGTTTTTT
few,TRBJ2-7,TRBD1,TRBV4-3,CASSHRTGPYEQYF,TGCGCCAGCAGCCACAGGACAGGCCCCTACGAGCAGTACTTC
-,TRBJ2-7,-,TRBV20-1,CSASRGPREQYF,TGCAGTGCTAGCCGCGGCCCGCGAGAGCAGTACTTC
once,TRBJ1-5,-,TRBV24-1,CATSAGWQPQHF,TGTGCCACCAGTGCTGGGTGGCAGCCCCAGCATTTT
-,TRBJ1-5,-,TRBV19,CASSIGDMSNQPQHF,TGTGCCAGTAGTATAGGGGACATGAGCAATCAGCCCCAGCATTTT
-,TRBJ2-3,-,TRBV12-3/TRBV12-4,CASSWGFGGGTDTQYF,TGTGCCAGCAGCTGGGGTTTTGGGGGCGGGACAGATACGCAGTATTTT
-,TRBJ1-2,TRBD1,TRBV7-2,CASSSAVGQGGYGHTF,TGTGCCAGCAGCTCGGCTGTTGGACAGGGTGGTTATGGCCACACCTTC
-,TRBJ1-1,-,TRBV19,CAARTESYTEAFF,TGTGCCGCAAGGACGGAGTCCTACACTGAAGCTTTCTTT
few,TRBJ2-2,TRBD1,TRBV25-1,CATTRQGATLENTGELFF,TGTGCCACCACGCGACAGGGAGCGACGCTTGAGAACACCGGGGAGCTGTTTTTT
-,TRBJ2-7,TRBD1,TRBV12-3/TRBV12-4,CASSFGQGAGGTYEQYF,TGTGCCAGCAGTTTTGGACAGGGGGCTGGGGGAACCTACGAGCAGTACTTC
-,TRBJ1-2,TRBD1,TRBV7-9,CASSAGGNGYTF,TGTGCCAGCAGTGCAGGGGGTAATGGCTACACCTTC
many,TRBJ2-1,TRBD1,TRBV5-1,CASSWGQGSYNEQFF,TGCGCCAGCAGCTGGGGACAGGGCTCCTACAATGAGCAGTTCTTC
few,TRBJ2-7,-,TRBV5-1,CASSRYGGQDYEQYF,TGCGCCAGCAGCCGATACGGGGGGCAGGATTACGAGCAGTACTTC
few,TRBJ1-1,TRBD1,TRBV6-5,CASSYFPGTGSYAFF,TGTGCCAGCAGTTACTTTCCCGGGACAGGGTCATATGCTTTCTTT
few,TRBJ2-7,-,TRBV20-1,CSARLGAYEQYF,TGCAGTGCTAGGCTAGGCGCCTACGAGCAGTACTTC
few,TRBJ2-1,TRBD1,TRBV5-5,CASSNPGQGINEQFF,TGTGCCAGCAGCAATCCGGGACAGGGAATAAATGAGCAGTTCTTC
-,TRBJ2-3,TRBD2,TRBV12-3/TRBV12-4,CASSLLRGRGVDTQYF,TGTGCCAGCAGTTTACTGCGCGGGAGGGGTGTAGATACGCAGTATTTT
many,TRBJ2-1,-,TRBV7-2,CASSFLTQQQFF,TGTGCCAGCAGCTTCTTAACCCAGCAGCAGTTCTTC
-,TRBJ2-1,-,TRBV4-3,CASSQGGEKNEQFF,TGCGCCAGCAGCCAAGGCGGGGAGAAGAATGAGCAGTTCTTC
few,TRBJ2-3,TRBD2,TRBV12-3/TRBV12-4,CASSSSLAGVGTDTQYF,TGTGCCAGCAGTTCATCATTAGCGGGAGTCGGCACAGATACGCAGTATTTT
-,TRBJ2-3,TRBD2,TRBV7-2,CASSLRMLGLAGFTDTQYF,TGTGCCAGCAGCTTAAGAATGCTGGGACTAGCGGGATTCACAGATACGCAGTATTTT
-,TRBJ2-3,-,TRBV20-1,CSASGGFTDTQYF,TGCAGTGCTAGCGGGGGATTCACAGATACGCAGTATTTT
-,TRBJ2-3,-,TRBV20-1,CSARESRGRFIDTQYF,TGCAGTGCTAGAGAGTCCAGGGGACGGTTTATAGATACGCAGTATTTT
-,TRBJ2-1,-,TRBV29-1,CSAPLGSYNEQFF,TGCAGCGCCCCCCTCGGCTCCTACAATGAGCAGTTCTTC
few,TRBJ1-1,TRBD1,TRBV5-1,CASTRLTQGGDEAFF,TGCGCCAGCACCAGACTAACCCAGGGGGGAGATGAAGCTTTCTTT
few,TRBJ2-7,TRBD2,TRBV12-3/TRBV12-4,CASRPRGLAPYEQYF,TGTGCCAGCAGACCCCGAGGACTAGCACCCTACGAGCAGTACTTC
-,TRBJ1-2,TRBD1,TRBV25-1,CASSDGQGAYGYTF,TGTGCCAGCAGTGACGGACAGGGGGCATATGGCTACACCTTC
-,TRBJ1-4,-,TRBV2,CASRRPGEELFF,TGTGCCAGCAGACGGCCAGGGGAGGAACTGTTTTTT
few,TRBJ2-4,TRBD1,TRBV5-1,CASSFTGGWGKNIQYF,TGCGCCAGCAGCTTTACAGGGGGCTGGGGCAAAAACATTCAGTACTTC
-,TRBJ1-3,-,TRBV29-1,CSVAQFSGNTIYF,TGCAGCGTTGCGCAGTTCTCTGGAAACACCATATATTTT
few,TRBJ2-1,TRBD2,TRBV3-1,CASRGAGRNEQFF,TGTGCCAGCAGAGGAGCGGGAAGGAATGAGCAGTTCTTC
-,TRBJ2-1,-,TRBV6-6,CASSYRGSDNEQFF,TGTGCCAGCAGTTATCGAGGTTCGGACAATGAGCAGTTCTTC
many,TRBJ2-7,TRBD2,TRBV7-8,CASSLGDGGSYEQYF,TGTGCCAGCAGCTTAGGGGACGGGGGGTCCTACGAGCAGTACTTC
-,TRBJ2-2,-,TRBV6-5,CASSYSTSRAGELFF,TGTGCCAGCAGTTACTCCACTTCCAGGGCCGGGGAGCTGTTTTTT
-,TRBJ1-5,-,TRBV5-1,CASSLGFSNQPQHF,TGCGCCAGCAGCTTGGGGTTCAGCAATCAGCCCCAGCATTTT
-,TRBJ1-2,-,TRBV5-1,CASSLGRGARYGYTF,TGCGCCAGCAGCTTGGGTCGGGGCGCCCGTTATGGCTACACCTTC
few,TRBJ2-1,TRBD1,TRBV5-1,CASSLSGTADGEQFF,TGCGCCAGCAGCTTGTCTGGGACAGCGGATGGCGAGCAGTTCTTC
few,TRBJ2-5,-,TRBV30,CAWSVRQKETQYF,TGTGCCTGGAGTGTACGACAGAAAGAGACCCAGTACTTC
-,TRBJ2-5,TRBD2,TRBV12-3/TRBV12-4,CASSLELAGGAGETQYF,TGTGCCAGCAGTTTAGAGTTGGCGGGGGGCGCAGGAGAGACCCAGTACTTC
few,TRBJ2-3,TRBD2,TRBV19,CASSSRTGGGTDTQYF,TGTGCCAGTAGTTCCCGGACGGGGGGTGGCACAGATACGCAGTATTTT